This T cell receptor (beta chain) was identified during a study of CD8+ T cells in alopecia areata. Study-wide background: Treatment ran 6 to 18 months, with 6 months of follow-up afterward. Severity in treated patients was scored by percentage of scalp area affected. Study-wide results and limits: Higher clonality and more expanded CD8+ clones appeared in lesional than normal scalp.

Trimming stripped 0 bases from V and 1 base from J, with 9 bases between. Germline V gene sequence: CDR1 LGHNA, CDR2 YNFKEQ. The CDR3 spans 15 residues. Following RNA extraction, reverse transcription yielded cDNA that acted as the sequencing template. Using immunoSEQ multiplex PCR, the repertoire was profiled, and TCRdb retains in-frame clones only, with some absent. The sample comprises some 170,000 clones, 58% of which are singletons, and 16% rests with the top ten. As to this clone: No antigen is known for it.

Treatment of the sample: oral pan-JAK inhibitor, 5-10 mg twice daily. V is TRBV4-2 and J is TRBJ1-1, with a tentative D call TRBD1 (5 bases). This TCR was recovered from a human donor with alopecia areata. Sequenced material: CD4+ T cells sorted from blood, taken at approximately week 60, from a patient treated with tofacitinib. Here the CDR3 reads CASSQEPRENTEAFF. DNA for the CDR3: TGTGCCAGCAGCCAAGAACCCAGGGAGAACACTGAAGCTTTCTTT.